These T cell receptor beta chains were read from a single sample in a study of shared clonotypes between healthy human individuals. Assay: immunoSEQ multiplex PCR; the TCRdb copy retains only in-frame clones and omits some. The sample contains millions of clones, over 85% of which appear only once. The sample comprised naive CD4+ T cells sorted from blood. These receptors originate from a man between 18 and 35 years old in good health. Both conserved end residues are part of each CDR3. A D gene is named only where the DNA matches it firmly. Size values are once, few and many counts, or a class for expanded clones, and some rows have none.

CDR3nt,CDR3aa,len,v_gene,j_gene,abundance,d_gene
TGCGCCAGCAGCCTGGACACCGCTACGAGGGAGTACTTC,CASSLDTATREYF,13,TRBV5-1,TRBJ2-7,-,-
TGTGCCAGCAGCTCAACAGGGTTAGGGGCCAATGAGCAGTTCTTC,CASSSTGLGANEQFF,15,TRBV7-9,TRBJ2-1,-,-
TGTGCTAGTGGTTTCACAGGTGTGAATGAAAAACTGTTTTTT,CASGFTGVNEKLFF,14,TRBV12-5,TRBJ1-4,-,-
TGTGCCAGCAGCCCAGGTGCCGGTCAATGGGTCTACAATGAGCAGTTCTTC,CASSPGAGQWVYNEQFF,17,TRBV7-9,TRBJ2-1,-,-
TGTGCCAGCAGTCGTACCGGACAGGGTTTAGGAGGAAACACCATATATTTT,CASSRTGQGLGGNTIYF,17,TRBV27,TRBJ1-3,-,TRBD1
TGTGCCAGCATCCGGGGGGGAGAGCACATTCAGTACTTC,CASIRGGEHIQYF,13,TRBV6-6,TRBJ2-4,-,TRBD2
TGCAGCGTACGGACTAGCGGGGGGGAAACAGATACGCAGTATTTT,CSVRTSGGETDTQYF,15,TRBV29-1,TRBJ2-3,-,TRBD2
TGTGCCATCAGTGATCCCGTCGGGAGCGCTGGAAACACCATATATTTT,CAISDPVGSAGNTIYF,16,TRBV10-3,TRBJ1-3,-,-
TGTGCCAGCTCACCAAGGGACAGCACTGAAGCTTTCTTT,CASSPRDSTEAFF,13,TRBV18,TRBJ1-1,-,TRBD1
TGTGCCAGCAGACCTCCCAGTTTTAGACAGCCAACCTTC,CASRPPSFRQPTF,13,TRBV6-5,TRBJ1-2,once,-
TGTGCCAGTAGTTTCTCGACAGATACGCAGTATTTT,CASSFSTDTQYF,12,TRBV19,TRBJ2-3,once,-
TGTGCCAGCAGCCACGAATTCCCCACTGAAGCTTTCTTT,CASSHEFPTEAFF,13,TRBV7-2,TRBJ1-1,-,-
TGTGCCTGGAGTGTACTAGCGGGAGCTGGTGAGACCCAGTACTTC,CAWSVLAGAGETQYF,15,TRBV30,TRBJ2-5,-,TRBD2
TGTGCCAGCTCACCACTGAACATGAACACTGAAGCTTTCTTT,CASSPLNMNTEAFF,14,TRBV18,TRBJ1-1,-,-
TGTGCCAGCAGTTTATCGTTCGGGAGCTCCTACAATGAGCAGTTCTTC,CASSLSFGSSYNEQFF,16,TRBV27,TRBJ2-1,-,-
TGTGCCAGCCTCAGTTCGGGTACAGGAAACACCATATATTTT,CASLSSGTGNTIYF,14,TRBV28,TRBJ1-3,-,-
TGTGCCAGTAGATTAACAGGGGTAACTGAAGCTTTCTTT,CASRLTGVTEAFF,13,TRBV19,TRBJ1-1,-,TRBD1
TGCGCCAGCAGCTTGGACGGGCTTAATTCAGATACGCAGTATTTT,CASSLDGLNSDTQYF,15,TRBV5-1,TRBJ2-3,-,-
TGTGCCTGGGGGGCAGGGAAGAACACTGAAGCTTTCTTT,CAWGAGKNTEAFF,13,TRBV30,TRBJ1-1,-,-
TGCGCCAGCAGCTTTGGGGAGGCCTACGAGCAGTACTTC,CASSFGEAYEQYF,13,TRBV5-1,TRBJ2-7,-,-
TGTGCCAGCAGCTTAGGGCAAGTAGACACAGATACGCAGTATTTT,CASSLGQVDTDTQYF,15,TRBV7-9,TRBJ2-3,-,-
TGTGCCAGCCTCCGGGACAGGGGCACCTACGAGCAGTACTTC,CASLRDRGTYEQYF,14,TRBV6-6,TRBJ2-7,-,TRBD1
TGTGCCATCAGTGATGCCCTTAGTAGGCCAGAGCCCCAGCATTTT,CAISDALSRPEPQHF,15,TRBV10-3,TRBJ1-5,-,-
TGTGCCAGCAGCTACAGCGACGGGGGCCAAGAGACCCAGTACTTC,CASSYSDGGQETQYF,15,TRBV11-2,TRBJ2-5,-,-
TGTGCTAGTGGTTTGGACAGGTTTACTGGAAACACCATATATTTT,CASGLDRFTGNTIYF,15,TRBV12-5,TRBJ1-3,-,-
TGTGCCAGCAGCCCGGGGGGGATATCCCAGTACTTC,CASSPGGISQYF,12,TRBV9,TRBJ2-5,-,TRBD2
TGTGCCAGCAGTGCGACTAGCGGGGGGACCTACGAGCAGTACTTC,CASSATSGGTYEQYF,15,TRBV6-1,TRBJ2-7,-,TRBD2
TGTGCCAGCAGTTTAGGCCTCCTTGGAGAGCAGTACTTC,CASSLGLLGEQYF,13,TRBV27,TRBJ2-7,-,-
TGTGCCAGCAGCCCCGGGACTAGTCTCTCCAATGAGCAGTTCTTC,CASSPGTSLSNEQFF,15,TRBV11-3,TRBJ2-1,once,TRBD2
TGTGCCAGCAGTTACTATTTCGAACAGACCGGGGAGCTGTTTTTT,CASSYYFEQTGELFF,15,TRBV6-5,TRBJ2-2,-,-
TGTGCCAGCAGCGTTGGCGGGACAGGGGCTTTTGGTAACTATGGCTACACCTTC,CASSVGGTGAFGNYGYTF,18,TRBV9,TRBJ1-2,-,TRBD1
TGTGCCAGCAGCCAGGTCTCTAACTATGGCTACACCTTC,CASSQVSNYGYTF,13,TRBV25-1,TRBJ1-2,-,-
TGTGCCAGCAGTTCCAGGGGACAGGAGGTTGGTCAGCCCCAGCATTTT,CASSSRGQEVGQPQHF,16,TRBV28,TRBJ1-5,-,TRBD1
TGTGCCGCCGGCGGGCTAGCGGGTAACACAGATACGCAGTATTTT,CAAGGLAGNTDTQYF,15,TRBV19,TRBJ2-3,-,TRBD2
TGTGCCAGCAGCCCTAGACTAGCGGGGGAGACCCAGTACTTC,CASSPRLAGETQYF,14,TRBV7-9,TRBJ2-5,-,TRBD2
TGTGCCAGTAGGGCCGGGACAGGGTTTCGATATGGCTACACCTTC,CASRAGTGFRYGYTF,15,TRBV19,TRBJ1-2,-,TRBD1
TGTGCCAGCACCCGTACTGGAAACACTGAAGCTTTCTTT,CASTRTGNTEAFF,13,TRBV6-5,TRBJ1-1,-,-
TGTGCCAGCTCTGGGACGGACGGCAATGAAAAACTGTTTTTT,CASSGTDGNEKLFF,14,TRBV2,TRBJ1-4,-,-
TGTGCCAGCTCACCCCGGGACAGGGTAAGCGAGCAGTACTTC,CASSPRDRVSEQYF,14,TRBV18,TRBJ2-7,-,TRBD1
TGTGCCAGCAGCCCATCCGGGACAGGACTCCGAGCTTTCTTT,CASSPSGTGLRAFF,14,TRBV7-9,TRBJ1-1,-,TRBD1
TGTGCTAGTGGTGGACAGGGAAGATTCTACGAGCAGTACTTC,CASGGQGRFYEQYF,14,TRBV12-5,TRBJ2-7,once,TRBD1
TGTGCCAGCACCTCAGGGACGGTGGGAAACGAAGCTTTCTTT,CASTSGTVGNEAFF,14,TRBV28,TRBJ1-1,-,-
TGTGCCAGCAGCTTAAGGGAGGAGCGGACGACCTACAATGAGCAGTTCTTC,CASSLREERTTYNEQFF,17,TRBV11-3,TRBJ2-1,-,-
TGTGCCAGCAGCTTGGATGGGGGGTCAGGAAACACCATATATTTT,CASSLDGGSGNTIYF,15,TRBV11-2,TRBJ1-3,-,-
TGTGCCAGCAGTGCCCGGGCCCTTCGCAATGAGCAGTTCTTC,CASSARALRNEQFF,14,TRBV2,TRBJ2-1,-,-
TGTGCCGCCGGACAGTCGAAGTACGAGCAGTACTTC,CAAGQSKYEQYF,12,TRBV10-3,TRBJ2-7,-,-
TGTGCCTGGAGTAGTTGGGGAGGGTCTCCTTACAATGAGCAGTTCTTC,CAWSSWGGSPYNEQFF,16,TRBV30,TRBJ2-1,-,TRBD2
TGTGCCAGCAGCTTGGACGGACAGGGAGGAGAGACCCAGTACTTC,CASSLDGQGGETQYF,15,TRBV5-4,TRBJ2-5,-,TRBD1
TGTGCTAGTGGCCTAGACGGCTACACTGAAGCTTTCTTT,CASGLDGYTEAFF,13,TRBV12-5,TRBJ1-1,once,-
TGTGCCAGCAGCCCCCGGGCTAGCGGGGGGGCTGAAGATACGCAGTATTTT,CASSPRASGGAEDTQYF,17,TRBV4-2,TRBJ2-3,-,TRBD2
TGTGCCAGCAGCTTAGGGAGCAGCATGGGGGAGCAGTACTTC,CASSLGSSMGEQYF,14,TRBV11-3,TRBJ2-7,-,-
TGTGCCAGTAACTACGGGGAAGGGGAGCCCCAGCATTTT,CASNYGEGEPQHF,13,TRBV19,TRBJ1-5,-,-